This T cell receptor (beta chain) originates from a study of Graves' ophthalmopathy and Graves' hyperthyroidism. As the template, RNA transcripts were used to amplify TCR beta CDR3 regions. The first-round RT-PCR employed HTBI primers together with the Qiagen OneStep RT-PCR kit. A multiplex PCR was then performed as the second round. TCRdb reprocessed the multiplex PCR reads via MiXCR and lists one record per CDR3 protein. Of under 400,000 distinct CDR3 sequences in the sample, 15% to 20% are singletons; the top ten hold more than 9%. This CDR3 spans 14 amino acids. Looked up from germline, CDR1 is SGHTA and CDR2 is FQGNSA. V gave up 4 bases and J gave up 2 bases, with 11 bases separating them.

The chain recombines TRBV7-2 with TRBJ1-1; no reliable D call. The material sequenced was peripheral blood. The origin of this receptor is an adult man with Graves' ophthalmopathy. This CDR3 reads CASSSVGVNTEAFF. DNA of the CDR3: TGTGCCAGCAGCTCCGTAGGTGTTAACACTGAAGCTTTCTTT.